This T cell receptor (beta chain) was recorded in a study of response to subunit inactivated influenza vaccine. TCRdb reprocessed the RT-PCR reads with MiXCR, giving one entry per CDR3 protein. The data contain about 700,000 distinct CDR3 sequences, more than 11% of them singletons. CDR3 size: 12 residues. The germline V gene has CDR1 SEHNR and CDR2 FQNEAQ (reference sequence). V was shortened by 5 bases and J by 2 bases, with 7 bases between the two germline ends. The clonotype comes from a man aged 45-65 years who received an inactivated influenza vaccine. The chain carries TRBV7-9 and TRBJ2-7; D is undetermined. The source was PBMCs from blood, collected around two weeks before vaccination. CDR3 coding DNA: TGTGCCAGCAGCCCCTACCCCTACGAGCAGTACTTC. It is translated as CASSPYPYEQYF.